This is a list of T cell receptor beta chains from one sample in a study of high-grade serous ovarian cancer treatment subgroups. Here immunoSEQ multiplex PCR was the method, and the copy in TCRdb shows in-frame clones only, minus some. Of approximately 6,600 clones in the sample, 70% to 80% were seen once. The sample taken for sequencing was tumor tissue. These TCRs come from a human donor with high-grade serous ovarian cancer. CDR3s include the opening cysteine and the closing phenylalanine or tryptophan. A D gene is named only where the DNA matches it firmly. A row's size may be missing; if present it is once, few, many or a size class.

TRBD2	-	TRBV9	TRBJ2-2	TGTGCCAGCAGCTGGGCGGGAGCCGGGGAGCTGTTTTTT	CASSWAGAGELFF
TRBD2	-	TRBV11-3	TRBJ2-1	TGTGCCAGCAGCCCAAGGGGACTAGCGGGAGATACTGAGCAGTTCTTC	CASSPRGLAGDTEQFF
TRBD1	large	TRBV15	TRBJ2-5	TGTGCCACCAGCACGGGGACAGGGGTTGACCAAGAGACCCAGTACTTC	CATSTGTGVDQETQYF
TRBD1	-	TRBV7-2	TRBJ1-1	TGTGCCAGCAGCTTAGTAGGGGGCGCCAATTTAGATCCTGAAGCTTTCTTT	CASSLVGGANLDPEAFF
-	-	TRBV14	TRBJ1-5	TGTGCCAGCAGAGGGACGGCAAGCAATCAGCCCCAGCATTTT	CASRGTASNQPQHF
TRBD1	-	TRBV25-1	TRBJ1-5	TGTGCCAGCAGTGAAACAGGGGCCCCCAATCAGCCCCAGCATTTT	CASSETGAPNQPQHF
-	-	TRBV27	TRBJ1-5	TGTGCCAGCAGTCTCGGGACTAACAATCAGCCCCAGCATTTT	CASSLGTNNQPQHF
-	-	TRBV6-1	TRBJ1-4	TGTGCCAGCACCCGACAGGTTAATGAAAAACTGTTTTTT	CASTRQVNEKLFF
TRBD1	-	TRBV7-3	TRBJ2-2	TGTGCCAGCAGCCCCCGGACAGGGTCCACCGGGGAGCTGTTTTTT	CASSPRTGSTGELFF
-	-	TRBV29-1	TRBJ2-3	TGCAGCGTTGAGCCGGCTCCTCAGGGGGGAAGGACTTATACGCAGTATTTT	CSVEPAPQGGRTYTQYF
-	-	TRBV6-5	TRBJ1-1	TGTGCCAGCAGCCCGGAGGGGAAGGACACTGAAGCTTTCTTT	CASSPEGKDTEAFF
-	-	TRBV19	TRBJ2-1	TGTGCCAGTAAAATTGGCGGGACCCAAATAAAGGGGGAGCAGTTCTTC	CASKIGGTQIKGEQFF
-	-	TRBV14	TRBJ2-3	TGTGCCAGCAGCCAAGTAAGATTCACAGATACGCAGTATTTT	CASSQVRFTDTQYF
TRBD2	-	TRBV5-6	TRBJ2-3	TGTGCCAGCAGCCCGGGACTAGCGGGATTAGATACGCAGTATTTT	CASSPGLAGLDTQYF
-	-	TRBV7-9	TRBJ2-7	TGTGCCAGCAGCTTCCGGGATTGGGGTAGCTACGAGCAGTACTTC	CASSFRDWGSYEQYF